The rows below give T cell receptor beta chains drawn from one sample of a study of regulatory T cells in long-lasting Graves disease. TCRdb redid the calling of the multiplex PCR reads with MiXCR, one entry per CDR3 protein. The table has 560,000 or so distinct CDR3 sequences, about 16% seen once. This sample also appeared in a second study, on T cells in Graves' hyperthyroidism and ophthalmopathy.

Sequenced here: peripheral blood mononuclear cells (PBMCs), sampled at new diagnosis, from a patient treated with antithyroid drugs. These receptors all come from a man younger than 30 with Graves disease. Both conserved end residues are trimmed from each CDR3.

ASSLSLSGTDTQY | 13 | TRBV7-2
ASSLDPGGTDTQY | 13 | TRBV5-1
ASRGGKGVWYGYT | 13 | TRBV6-2/TRBV6-3
ASSPNGRGDQPQH | 13 | TRBV5-1
ASSVVASDTQY | 11 | TRBV9
ASSPGNRQETQY | 12 | TRBV18
ASSFQGPHTNEQY | 13 | TRBV7-9
SARGRGGGGEQY | 12 | TRBV20-1
ASSTLASGSSYNEQF | 15 | TRBV19
ASSIVGYSGANVLT | 14 | TRBV6-1
AWRAGAGNTIY | 11 | TRBV30
SARDWDLYEQY | 11 | TRBV20-1
SARLGTGGYEQY | 12 | TRBV20-1
ASSLGVNSYEQY | 12 | TRBV5-1
AWSAQTNSPLH | 11 | TRBV30
ASSGQGPDTQY | 11 | TRBV5-1
ASTPGGRFLSGANVLT | 16 | TRBV27
ATSDLGLDGDTQY | 13 | TRBV24-1
ASSVLAGASYNEQF | 14 | TRBV9
ASSLAAGPTDTQY | 13 | TRBV11-2
ASSLQGTGGSRGYGYT | 16 | TRBV2
ASSSGRREAF | 10 | TRBV18
ASSHRLAGVLDNEQF | 15 | TRBV14
SAKEVPNQPQH | 11 | TRBV20-1
SARGKLRRAYEQY | 13 | TRBV20-1
ASRARRGTEAF | 11 | TRBV10-1
AWSLPGGGRQPQH | 13 | TRBV30
ASSSREGQNTQY | 12 | TRBV7-6
ASRDGASYEQY | 11 | TRBV12-3/TRBV12-4
ASSRRLVGSRGGETQY | 16 | TRBV4-2
ASSPLAPSGEQY | 12 | TRBV18
TSSNYGDTEAF | 11 | TRBV27
ASSAPTSGRSYEQY | 14 | TRBV6-2/TRBV6-3
SAPTWTSGRESYNEQF | 16 | TRBV20-1
ASRYGSYEQY | 10 | TRBV5-1
SVNRRNYGYT | 10 | TRBV29-1
ASSSERVGQPQH | 12 | TRBV2